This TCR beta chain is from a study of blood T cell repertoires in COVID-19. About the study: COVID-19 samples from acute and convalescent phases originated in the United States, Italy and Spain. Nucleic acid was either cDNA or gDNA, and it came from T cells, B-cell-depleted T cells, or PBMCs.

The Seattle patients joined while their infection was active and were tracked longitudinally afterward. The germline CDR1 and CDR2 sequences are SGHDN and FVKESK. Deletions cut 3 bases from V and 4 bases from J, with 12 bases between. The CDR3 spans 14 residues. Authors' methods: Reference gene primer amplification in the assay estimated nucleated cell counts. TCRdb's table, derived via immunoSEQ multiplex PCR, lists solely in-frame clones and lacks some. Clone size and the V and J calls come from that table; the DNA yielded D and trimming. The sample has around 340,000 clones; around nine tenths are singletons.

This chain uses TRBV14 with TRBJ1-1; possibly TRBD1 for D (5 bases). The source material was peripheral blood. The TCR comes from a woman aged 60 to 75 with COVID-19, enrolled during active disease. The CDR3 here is CASSHQAGLTEAFF. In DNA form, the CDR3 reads TGTGCCAGCAGCCATCAAGCGGGGCTCACTGAAGCTTTCTTT.